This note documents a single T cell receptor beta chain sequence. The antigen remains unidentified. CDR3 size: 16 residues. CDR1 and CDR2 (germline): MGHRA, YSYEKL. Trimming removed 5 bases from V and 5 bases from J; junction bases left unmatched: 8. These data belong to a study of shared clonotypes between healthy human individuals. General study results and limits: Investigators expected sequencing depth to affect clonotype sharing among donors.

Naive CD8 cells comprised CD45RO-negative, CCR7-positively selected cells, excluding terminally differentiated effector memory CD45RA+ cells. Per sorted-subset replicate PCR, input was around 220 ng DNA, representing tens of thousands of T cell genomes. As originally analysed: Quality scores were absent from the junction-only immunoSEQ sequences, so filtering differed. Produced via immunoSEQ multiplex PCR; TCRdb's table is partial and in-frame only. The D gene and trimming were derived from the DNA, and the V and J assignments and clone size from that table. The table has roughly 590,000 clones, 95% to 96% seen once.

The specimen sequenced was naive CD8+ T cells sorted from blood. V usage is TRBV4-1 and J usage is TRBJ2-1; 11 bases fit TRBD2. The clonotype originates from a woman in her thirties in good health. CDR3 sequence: CASSEVLAGGNNEQFF. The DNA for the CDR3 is TGCGCCAGCAGCGAAGTCCTAGCGGGGGGCAACAATGAGCAGTTCTTC.